These 21 T cell receptor beta chains were all obtained from the same sample, sequenced in a study of blood T cell repertoires in COVID-19. Only in-frame clones appear in the TCRdb table, and some are missing; sequencing was by immunoSEQ multiplex PCR. Among about 140,000 clones, 88% were seen once, and the ten largest hold 1.5% to 2%. The sample comprised peripheral blood. All receptors derive from a man aged 70 or older with acute or convalescent COVID-19.

The chain recombines TRBV3-1 (or the pseudogene TRBV3-2) with TRBJ1-3, with D hard to call. Between the trimmed V and J ends, which lost 0 bases and 4 bases, there was a span of 7 bases. Germline values: CDR1 LGHDT, CDR2 YNNKEL (reference sequence). This CDR3 region has 14 residues. The DNA of the CDR3 is TGTGCCAGCAGCCAAGAAGCGGGGGGAAACACCATATATTTT. It specifies CASSQEAGGNTIYF.

This clone was found once. The genes are TRBV19 and TRBJ1-6; a weak D match, TRBD1 (6 bases). Between the trimmed V and J ends, which lost 5 bases and 7 bases, there was a span of 15 bases. The CDR3 extends over 15 amino acids. Germline CDR1 is LNHDA and CDR2 is SQIVND (reference sequence). The CDR3: CASSLQTGLNSPLHF. The CDR3 bases are TGTGCCAGTAGTCTACAGACAGGCTTGAATTCACCCCTCCACTTT.

The rearrangement links TRBV6-5 to TRBJ2-7; D possibly corresponds to TRBD1 (6 bases). V dropped 6 bases and J dropped 6 bases, with 21 bases sitting between them. The CDR3 covers 15 residues. In germline, CDR1 is MNHEY, CDR2 SVGAGI. In nucleotides, the CDR3 is TGTGCCAGCAGCATCCGGGACACGAGTGCGCGCGAGCAGTACTTC. Protein sequence: CASSIRDTSAREQYF.

The chain joins TRBV30 to TRBJ2-6; D is possibly TRBD1 (6 bases). V lost 5 bases to trimming and J lost 2 bases, with 7 bases between them. This CDR3 is built from 13 residues. Per the germline V gene, CDR1 is GTSNPN and CDR2 is SVGIG (reference sequence). CDR3 region: CAWAGAGANVLTF. The CDR3 coding sequence is TGTGCCTGGGCAGGGGCTGGGGCCAACGTCCTGACTTTC.

To note about this clone: Other DNA sequences in this sample translate to the same CDR3. V gene TRBV27 combines with J gene TRBJ1-1, with no clear D. CDR3 length: 13 residues. Trimming shortened V by 3 bases and J by 2 bases, and 7 bases separated the two germline ends. The germline gives CDR1 MNHEY, CDR2 SMNVEV (reference sequence). The CDR3 DNA reads TGTGCCAGCAGTTTGCGGGGAAACACTGAAGCTTTCTTT. This translates into CASSLRGNTEAFF.

This rearrangement joins TRBV7-2 to TRBJ2-3, with 14 bases lining up with TRBD2. Germline-derived CDR1 and CDR2 are SGHTA and FQGNSA. The trim removed 4 bases at V and 1 base at J, leaving 7 bases unmatched. The CDR3 runs to 18 residues. The CDR3 here is CASSSGLAGGMGTDTQYF. The CDR3 DNA is TGTGCCAGCAGCTCTGGACTAGCGGGGGGCATGGGCACAGATACGCAGTATTTT.

The rearrangement links TRBV7-9 to TRBJ1-1; possible D gene TRBD1, 5 bases. Trimming cost V 2 bases and J 4 bases, with 20 bases left between them. The CDR3 has 17 amino acids. CDR1 and CDR2 from the germline V gene are SEHNR and FQNEAQ (reference sequence). The CDR3 is CASSLNDAGFWGTEAFF. The CDR3 DNA follows: TGTGCCAGCAGCTTAAATGACGCAGGGTTTTGGGGCACTGAAGCTTTCTTT.

This chain links TRBV6-1 with TRBJ2-7; TRBD1 agrees at 7 bases. The CDR3 covers 14 residues. Germline values: CDR1 MNHNS, CDR2 SASEGT. J gave up 4 bases and V 2 bases, and 5 bases lay outside the gene matches. The CDR3 DNA follows: TGTGCCAGCAGTGAACCAGGGGGTGGTTACGAGCAGTACTTC. It translates to CASSEPGGGYEQYF.

The chain is built from TRBV28 and TRBJ2-7; perhaps TRBD2 as D (5 bases). Germline V gene sequence: CDR1 MDHEN, CDR2 SYDVKM. The germline V and J ends were trimmed by 5 bases and 4 bases, with 18 bases remaining between them. The CDR3 runs to 15 residues. The CDR3 nucleotides are TGTGCCAGCAGTCCCTGGACGGACTCCTCGTACGAGCAGTACTTC. Translation: CASSPWTDSSYEQYF.

The J gene is TRBJ1-3, the V gene TRBV7-9, with 8 bases lining up with TRBD1. This CDR3 region has 18 residues. With 2 bases clipped from V and 0 bases from J, the junction kept 9 bases outside the gene matches. In germline, CDR1 is SEHNR, CDR2 FQNEAQ (reference sequence). CDR3 sequence reads: CASSLWGTGKSSGNTIYF. CDR3 DNA sequence: TGTGCCAGCAGCTTATGGGGGACAGGAAAGAGCTCTGGAAACACCATATATTTT.

This clone occurred a few times. V usage is TRBV7-8 and J usage is TRBJ1-1; no reliable D call. Per germline, CDR1 SGHVS and CDR2 FQNEAQ. This CDR3 spans 15 amino acids. Trimming took off 8 bases at V and 0 bases at J, with 16 bases between the two ends. CDR3 sequence reads: CASGPNRGLNTEAFF. The CDR3 region has the DNA TGTGCCAGCGGTCCCAACAGAGGGCTGAACACTGAAGCTTTCTTT.

The chain employs TRBV9 and TRBJ2-2; D is perhaps TRBD2 (6 bases). Germline assignment: CDR1 SGDLS and CDR2 YYNGEE. The V and J ends lost 3 bases and 3 bases respectively, with 12 bases between them. The CDR3 spans 15 residues. The CDR3, as DNA: TGTGCCAGCAGCGCCCCCGGGACTTACACCGGGGAGCTGTTTTTT. This sequence encodes CASSAPGTYTGELFF.

The chain has TRBV6-2 or TRBV6-3 and TRBJ2-7; 8 bases match TRBD1. The CDR3 extends over 15 amino acids. The V gene end was trimmed by 5 bases and the J gene end by 4 bases; junction bases not matched to a gene: 10. Germline V gene lookup returns CDR1 MNHEY and CDR2 SVGEGT. The CDR3, as DNA: TGTGCCAGCAGTAATAACCGGGACAGGACTTACGAGCAGTACTTC. Protein sequence: CASSNNRDRTYEQYF.

V gene TRBV5-1 combines with J gene TRBJ1-1, with D possibly being TRBD1 (5 bases). Germline CDR1 SGHRS, CDR2 YFSETQ. Trimming removed 7 bases at V and 0 bases at J, with 13 bases between. This CDR3 is built from 14 residues. The CDR3 reads CASRETDMNTEAFF. The CDR3, as DNA: TGCGCCAGCCGCGAGACAGATATGAACACTGAAGCTTTCTTT.

This chain links TRBV5-4 with TRBJ1-3; no reliable D call. V was cut by 3 bases and J by 3 bases, with 10 bases left in between. The germline CDR1 and CDR2 sequences are SGHNT and YYREEE (reference sequence). The CDR3 covers 14 residues. CDR3 loop: CASSSRSGGNTIYF. CDR3 DNA: TGTGCCAGCAGCTCCCGCTCGGGTGGAAACACCATATATTTT.

This clone has only one observation. The rearrangement links TRBV27 to TRBJ2-5; a possible D gene is TRBD1 (6 bases). The CDR3 length is 14 residues. Per germline, CDR1 MNHEY and CDR2 SMNVEV (reference sequence). Trimming took 3 bases from V and 3 from J, leaving 11 bases between them. CDR3 nucleotides: TGTGCCAGCAGTTTGGGCAGGGGCAAAGAGACCCAGTACTTC. Translated, it gives CASSLGRGKETQYF.

V is TRBV6-5 and J is TRBJ2-7, with TRBD1 matching 10 bases. V lost 6 bases and J lost 2; bases outside the gene matches: 7. Germline loops: CDR1 MNHEY, CDR2 SVGAGI. The CDR3 loop spans 15 amino acids. Here the CDR3 reads CASSRGTGDTYEQYF. The CDR3 nucleotides are TGTGCCAGCAGCCGAGGGACAGGGGATACCTACGAGCAGTACTTC.

This rearrangement joins TRBV6-5 to TRBJ2-1, with D perhaps TRBD2 (6 bases). V was shortened by 5 bases and J by 5 bases, with 16 bases between the two germline ends. Germline CDR1 MNHEY, CDR2 SVGAGI. This CDR3 contains 15 residues. The CDR3 DNA is TGTGCCAGCAGTCTCCCCGGACTACCGCACAATGAGCAGTTCTTC. Protein product: CASSLPGLPHNEQFF.

The genes are TRBV9 and TRBJ2-1, with D uncertain. Trimming removed 3 bases from V and 9 bases from J, with 7 bases in between. This CDR3 has 11 residues. Germline V gene data show CDR1 as SGDLS and CDR2 as YYNGEE. The CDR3 sequence is CASSGPFEQFF. Here the CDR3 DNA reads TGTGCCAGCAGCGGGCCCTTTGAGCAGTTCTTC.

The chain uses TRBV2 and TRBJ2-2; D perhaps matches TRBD2 (6 bases). The CDR3 totals 14 residues. The V gene lost 1 base and the J gene lost 5 bases, with 8 bases spanning the gap. Germline CDR1 and CDR2: SNHLY and FYNNEI. The CDR3 nucleotides read TGTGCCAGCAGTGAAGGACTAGTTACCGGGGAGCTGTTTTTT. Translated: CASSEGLVTGELFF.

In its sample, this clone was seen once. This sequence joins TRBV5-1 and TRBJ1-1; D uncertain. Looked up from germline, CDR1 is SGHRS and CDR2 is YFSETQ. The CDR3 spans 13 residues. Deletions cut 4 bases from V and 0 bases from J, with 7 bases between. In nucleotides, the CDR3 is TGCGCCAGCAGCGTGACACTGAACACTGAAGCTTTCTTT. Translation gives CASSVTLNTEAFF.